This T cell receptor (beta chain) is from a study of T-cell reconstitution after alpha-beta-depleted transplantation in children. Unique molecular identifiers were incorporated into the prepared TCRbeta library. TCRdb independently ran MiXCR on the PCR reads; one entry per CDR3 protein. The profile shows around 380,000 distinct CDR3 sequences, about 11% of them singletons. The germline V gene has CDR1 SGHTA and CDR2 FQGNSA. CDR3 length: 14 residues. V was clipped by 5 bases and J by 4 bases, with 11 bases between them. This clonotype was seen a few times. Sequenced here: PBMCs from the stem cell graft donor, sampled from the stem cell graft. This clonotype was sampled from a human donor who donated a stem cell graft to a child with acute myeloid leukemia. The chain carries TRBV7-2 and TRBJ1-4; tentatively, D is TRBD1 (6 bases). The CDR3 here is CASSPGAFNEKLFF. DNA of the CDR3: TGTGCCAGCAGCCCGGGGGCGTTTAATGAAAAACTGTTTTTT.